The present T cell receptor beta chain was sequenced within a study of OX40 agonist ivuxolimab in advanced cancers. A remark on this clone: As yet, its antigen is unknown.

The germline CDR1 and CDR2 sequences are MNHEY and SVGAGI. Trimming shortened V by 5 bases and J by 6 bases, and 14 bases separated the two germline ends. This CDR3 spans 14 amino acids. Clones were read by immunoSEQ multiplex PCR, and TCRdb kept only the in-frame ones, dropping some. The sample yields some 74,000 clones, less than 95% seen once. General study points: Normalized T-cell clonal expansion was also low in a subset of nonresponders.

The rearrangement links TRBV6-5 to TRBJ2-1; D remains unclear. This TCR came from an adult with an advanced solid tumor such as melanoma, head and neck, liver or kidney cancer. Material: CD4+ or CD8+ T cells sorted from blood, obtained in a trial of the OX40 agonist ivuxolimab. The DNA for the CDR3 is TGTGCCAGCAGTCGAGCCGAGCCGGGCAATGAGCAGTTCTTC. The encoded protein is CASSRAEPGNEQFF.